This TCR beta chain is from a study of regulatory T cells in long-lasting Graves disease. Study observations and caveats: Favored usage of TRBV28, TRBJ1-2 and TRBJ2-5 was recorded in persistent disease. The number of shared public clonotypes was higher in persistent patients (about 3,000) than new patients (more than 850).

Time point defined: persistent/refractory GD, antithyroid drugs over 5 years with positive TRAb. RNA isolated from PBMCs was used to make the TCR library. Building the TCR beta libraries relied on iRepertoire HTBI primers, and CDR3 regions underwent Arm-PCR. MiXCR was run by TCRdb on the multiplex PCR reads, yielding one entry per CDR3 protein. The sample has hundreds of thousands of distinct CDR3 sequences, under 25% seen once. CDR3 length: 17 residues. The V gene lost 6 bases and the J gene lost 6 bases, with 24 bases spanning the gap. The germline gives CDR1 MDHEN, CDR2 SYDVKM. About this clonotype itself: Its antigen is still unknown.

The source was peripheral blood mononuclear cells (PBMCs), collected when the disease was refractory, from a patient treated with antithyroid drugs. The gene calls are TRBV28 and TRBJ2-1; a weak D match, TRBD1 (6 bases). The TCR comes from a female donor with Graves disease. CDR3 amino acids: CASSFLPDRFLFNEQFF. CDR3 in DNA: TGTGCCAGCAGCTTTCTCCCGGACAGATTTTTGTTCAATGAGCAGTTCTTC.